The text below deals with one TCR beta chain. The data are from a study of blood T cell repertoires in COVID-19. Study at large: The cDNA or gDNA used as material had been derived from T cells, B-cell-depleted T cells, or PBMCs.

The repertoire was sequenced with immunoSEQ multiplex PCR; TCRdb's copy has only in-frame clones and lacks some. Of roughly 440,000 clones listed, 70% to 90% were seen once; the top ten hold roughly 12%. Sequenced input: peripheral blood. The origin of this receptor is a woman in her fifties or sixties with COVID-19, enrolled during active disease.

The CDR3 reads CASSPSGHGNTEAFF. In DNA, the CDR3 is TGTGCCAGCTCACCATCAGGACATGGGAACACTGAAGCTTTCTTT. The rearrangement joins TRBV18 to TRBJ1-1, with TRBD1 as a possible D gene (5 bases). Deletions cut 2 bases from V and 1 base from J, with 11 bases between. The CDR3 consists of 15 residues. CDR1 KGHSH and CDR2 LQKENI come from the germline V gene.